Following are 31 T cell receptor beta chains from one sample sequenced in a study of T cell repertoires in cytomegalovirus infection. MiXCR, applied by TCRdb to the reads, yields one record per CDR3 protein. The table has approximately 500,000 distinct CDR3 sequences, approximately 17% seen once. The sample taken for sequencing was CD8+ T cells from PBMCs. Receptors originate from a human donor in good health (CMV status not recorded). Some clones in this sample may be carry-over from other donors' samples.

The chain employs TRBV12-3 or TRBV12-4 and TRBJ2-5; 7 bases are shared with TRBD1. There are 14 residues in the CDR3. V lost 4 bases and J lost 4; bases outside the gene matches: 6. The DNA of the CDR3 is TGTGCCAGCAGTTCCACAGGGGACCTAGAGACCCAGTACTTC. This gives the protein CASSSTGDLETQYF.

This clonotype was seen many times. The chain couples TRBV20-1 to TRBJ2-1, with 9 nucleotides matching TRBD2. CDR1 and CDR2 from the germline V gene are DFQATT and SNEGSKA (reference sequence). Unmatched junction bases numbered 12, after V lost 6 bases and J lost 3 bases. The CDR3 runs 16 residues. CDR3 nucleotide sequence: TGCAGTGCGCCGACTGGCGGGAGGGCGGACTACAATGAGCAGTTCTTC. Protein product: CSAPTGGRADYNEQFF.

V and J are TRBV28 and TRBJ2-7, with unresolved D. CDR3 length: 15 amino acids. The germline V gene has CDR1 MDHEN and CDR2 SYDVKM. V shed 2 bases and J shed 0 bases, with 11 bases lying between them. CDR3 sequence: CASSLRASFSYEQYF. In nucleotides, the CDR3 is TGTGCCAGCAGTTTACGGGCCAGCTTCTCCTACGAGCAGTACTTC.

This clonotype was counted many times. CDR3 residues: CASSGRLRNTEAFF. The CDR3 coding sequence is TGTGCCAGTAGTGGCCGTCTCCGGAACACTGAAGCTTTCTTT. This chain links TRBV19 with TRBJ1-1; D is uncertain. The V and J ends lost 5 bases and 1 base respectively, with 11 bases between them. Germline V gene sequence: CDR1 LNHDA, CDR2 SQIVND (reference sequence). The CDR3 runs to 14 residues.

In its sample, this clonotype was seen many times. The chain recombines TRBV4-2 with TRBJ2-1; D perhaps matches TRBD1 (5 bases). Per the germline V gene, CDR1 is LGHNA and CDR2 is YNFKEQ. The CDR3 runs to 13 residues. V shed 1 base and J shed 7 bases, with 8 bases lying between them. The CDR3 bases are TGTGCCAGCAGCCAAGCCCCAGGGAATGAGCAGTTCTTC. This translates into CASSQAPGNEQFF.

Turning to this clonotype: Here the CDR3 omits its conserved ending phenylalanine or tryptophan, so a read error is the likely source. The chain couples TRBV10-3 to TRBJ2-1; 12 bases match TRBD2. This CDR3 has 22 amino acids. V lost 2 bases and J lost 6; bases outside the gene matches: 23. Looked up from germline, CDR1 is ENHRY and CDR2 is SYGVKD. The CDR3 here is CAISEPPLGLAGSPPPSNEQFL. DNA of the CDR3: TGTGCCATCAGTGAGCCGCCGTTAGGACTAGCGGGGTCACCCCCACCCAGCAATGAGCAGTTCTTA.

This clonotype has only a few counts. The V call is TRBV30, the J call TRBJ1-3; D not certain. Germline CDR1 GTSNPN, CDR2 SVGIG (reference sequence). The CDR3 consists of 15 residues. Trimming removed 6 bases from V and 0 bases from J, with 15 bases in between. This chain's CDR3 is CACNPGSPSGNTIYF. Here the CDR3 DNA reads TGTGCCTGCAACCCGGGCAGTCCCTCTGGAAACACCATATATTTT.

The gene calls are TRBV15 and TRBJ1-1; TRBD1 is a possible D gene (6 bases). The CDR3 covers 15 residues. CDR1 LNHNV and CDR2 YYDKDF come from the germline V gene (reference sequence). Trimming removed 5 bases from V and 4 bases from J, with 17 bases in between. CDR3 bases: TGTGCCACCAGCCCTTGGAGAGACAGGCCCACTGAAGCTTTCTTT. Translated, it gives CATSPWRDRPTEAFF.

For the CDR3, the DNA is TGTGCCAGCAGCCTGCTGCGGAGGGGTTCACCCCTCCACTTT. Protein product: CASSLLRRGSPLHF. This chain uses TRBV5-4 with TRBJ1-6, with D maybe TRBD1 (5 bases). Germline CDR1 reads SGHNT; CDR2 reads YYREEE (reference sequence). The CDR3 loop spans 14 amino acids. V was shortened by 4 bases and J by 9 bases, with 14 bases between the two germline ends.

The chain combines TRBV27 with TRBJ1-4; 8 bases are shared with TRBD1. CDR1 is MNHEY and CDR2 is SMNVEV in the germline V gene (reference sequence). This CDR3 region has 15 residues. V lost 5 bases, J lost 14 bases, and 16 bases stayed unmatched. DNA for the CDR3: TGTGCCAGCAGTCCCAGGGGGCGGGGAAATGAAATTCTGTTTTTT. Its protein is CASSPRGRGNEILFF.

The genes are TRBV27 and TRBJ2-6; D is possibly TRBD1 (6 bases). The V and J ends lost 3 bases and 1 base respectively, with 22 bases between them. CDR3 size: 20 residues. Germline V gene sequence: CDR1 MNHEY, CDR2 SMNVEV (reference sequence). For the CDR3, the DNA is TGTGCCAGCAGTTTCCTCCTTTCACAGGGTTCTATTTCTGGGGCCAACGTCCTGACTTTC. It codes for CASSFLLSQGSISGANVLTF.

This clonotype was detected ten times or more. This chain uses TRBV27 with TRBJ1-1, with a possible D match to TRBD1 (5 bases). CDR3 length equals 14 residues. V lost 6 bases to trimming and J lost 4 bases, with 15 bases between them. CDR1 and CDR2 from the germline V gene are MNHEY and SMNVEV (reference sequence). In DNA form, the CDR3 reads TGTGCCAGCAGCTTAGGGGCCGGCGGCACTGAAGCTTTCTTT. Translated, it gives CASSLGAGGTEAFF.

This chain joins TRBV27 and TRBJ2-7, with 7 bases aligning to TRBD2. CDR1 and CDR2 (germline): MNHEY, SMNVEV (reference sequence). The trim removed 6 bases at V and 6 bases at J, leaving 11 bases unmatched. The CDR3 contains 14 residues. The CDR3 nucleotides are TGTGCCAGCAGGGGAGGGCTAGCCGGGCTCGAGCAGTACTTC. Translating gives CASRGGLAGLEQYF.

This clonotype was recorded many times. This chain uses TRBV7-9 with TRBJ2-5; the D gene is possibly TRBD2 (5 bases). Trimming took off 6 bases at V and 4 bases at J, with 15 bases between the two ends. The V gene's germline CDR1 is SEHNR and CDR2 FQNEAQ (reference sequence). This CDR3 contains 14 residues. The CDR3 spells CASRKGGVGETQYF. DNA of the CDR3: TGTGCCAGCAGAAAAGGAGGCGTCGGAGAGACCCAGTACTTC.

At least ten counts were recorded for this clonotype. V usage is TRBV7-6 and J usage is TRBJ2-1, with a tentative D call TRBD1 (5 bases). The CDR3 is 16 amino acids. V was pared by 5 bases and J by 6 bases, with 20 bases between. CDR1 is SGHVS, CDR2 FNYEAQ, per germline. The chain's CDR3 is CASSRPGNLHPNEQFF. In DNA form, the CDR3 reads TGTGCCAGCAGCAGACCAGGGAATCTACATCCCAATGAGCAGTTCTTC.

This clonotype has at least ten counts. The chain is built from TRBV12-3 or TRBV12-4 and TRBJ1-5; tentative D call: TRBD1 (5 bases). CDR3 length: 16 residues. V gave up 5 bases and J gave up 4 bases, with 18 bases separating them. CDR3 sequence: CASSAPGSYHNQPQHF. As DNA, the CDR3 is TGTGCCAGCAGTGCTCCAGGGTCCTATCATAATCAGCCCCAGCATTTT.

V usage is TRBV6-1 and J usage is TRBJ2-1; TRBD2 aligns across 9 bases. Trimming at V came to 2 bases and at J to 6 bases, leaving 5 bases not matched to a gene. The V gene's germline CDR1 is MNHNS and CDR2 SASEGT. This CDR3 contains 15 residues. CDR3 DNA sequence: TGTGCCAGCAGTGAAAACCTAGCGGGGACCAATGAGCAGTTCTTC. Translating gives CASSENLAGTNEQFF.

This clonotype was recorded at least ten times. The V gene is TRBV7-2, the J gene TRBJ2-2; 9 bases are shared with TRBD2. CDR3 length: 16 amino acids. J was trimmed by 4 bases and V by 3 bases; bases with no gene match: 6. The germline V gene encodes CDR1 SGHTA and CDR2 FQGNSA. The CDR3 here is CASSFLAGEITGELFF. In DNA, the CDR3 is TGTGCCAGCAGCTTCTTAGCGGGGGAAATCACCGGGGAGCTGTTTTTT.

This clonotype was found many times. The chain uses TRBV12-3 or TRBV12-4 and TRBJ2-1; D ambiguous. V was cut by 6 bases and J by 10 bases, with 13 bases left in between. The CDR3 runs to 12 residues. CDR3 amino acids: CASSGSRWEQFF. CDR3 DNA: TGTGCCAGCAGCGGGTCTCGGTGGGAGCAGTTCTTC.

This clonotype came up many times. The rearrangement uses TRBV7-9 and TRBJ2-1; D might be TRBD1 (6 bases). Trimming shortened V by 6 bases and J by 3 bases, and 18 bases separated the two germline ends. There are 16 residues in the CDR3. Germline lookup yields CDR1 SEHNR and CDR2 FQNEAQ (reference sequence). CDR3 amino acids: CASSSSPPDSYNEQFF. CDR3 bases: TGTGCCAGCAGTTCTTCACCCCCGGACAGCTACAATGAGCAGTTCTTC.

The rearrangement uses TRBV20-1 and TRBJ1-5; D ambiguous. CDR3 size: 16 residues. Trimming took off 3 bases at V and 2 bases at J, with 17 bases between the two ends. The germline CDR1 and CDR2 sequences are DFQATT and SNEGSKA (reference sequence). The CDR3 spells CSASLFDQEGNQPQHF. CDR3 coding DNA: TGCAGTGCTAGCCTATTCGACCAAGAAGGCAATCAGCCCCAGCATTTT.

This clonotype was counted between two and nine times. V is TRBV7-9 and J is TRBJ2-2, with 9 nucleotides matching TRBD2. This CDR3 region has 16 residues. Germline CDR1 reads SEHNR; CDR2 reads FQNEAQ (reference sequence). The ends lost 2 bases at V and 6 bases at J; junction bases unmatched: 7. The CDR3: CASSLKASGISGELFF. The CDR3, as DNA: TGTGCCAGCAGCTTAAAGGCTAGCGGGATTTCCGGGGAGCTGTTTTTT.

The CDR3 here is CSARDRGQLYEQYF. DNA of the CDR3: TGCAGTGCTAGGGATCGTGGGCAGCTCTACGAGCAGTACTTC. The chain employs TRBV20-1 and TRBJ2-7; D is ambiguous. Germline CDR1 DFQATT, CDR2 SNEGSKA (reference sequence). Trimming pared 3 bases from V and 3 bases from J, leaving 15 bases between. The CDR3 has 14 residues.

About this clonotype itself: The junction departs from germline at one end; a sequencing error may be responsible. V is TRBV4-1 and J is TRBJ1-2; 7 bases fit TRBD1. Per germline, CDR1 MGHRA and CDR2 YSYEKL. This CDR3 is 15 amino acids long. CDR3 region: CASSQGDRTKYGDTF. In nucleotides, the CDR3 is TGTGCCAGCAGCCAAGGGGACAGAACTAAATATGGCGACACCTTC.

This chain joins TRBV18 and TRBJ1-3, with 7 bases identical to TRBD1. From germline, CDR1 is KGHSH and CDR2 LQKENI. The CDR3 is made up of 17 amino acids. V dropped 4 bases and J dropped 0; count of bases not matched to a gene: 9. In DNA, the CDR3 is TGTGCCAGCTCACTGAGAGAAGGGGGCAGCTCTGGAAACACCATATATTTT. Encoded protein: CASSLREGGSSGNTIYF.

This clonotype was observed many times. V gene TRBV7-6 combines with J gene TRBJ1-1, with D uncertain. The CDR3 consists of 18 residues. The germline V and J ends were trimmed by 2 bases and 0 bases, with 19 bases remaining between them. In germline, CDR1 is SGHVS, CDR2 FNYEAQ. For the CDR3, the DNA is TGTGCCAGCAGCTTACAATCCCACCGGCGTCCCATGAACACTGAAGCTTTCTTT. Translation: CASSLQSHRRPMNTEAFF.

This clonotype has ten or more counts. The CDR3 bases are TGTGCCAGCAGCTTAAGGGGGCAGGGAAACACTGAAGCTTTCTTT. Amino acid sequence: CASSLRGQGNTEAFF. The chain uses TRBV7-6 and TRBJ1-1; 7 bases match TRBD1. Germline CDR1 SGHVS, CDR2 FNYEAQ. Losses at the gene ends were 2 bases for V and 2 bases for J; bases not matched to a gene: 5. CDR3 length: 15 residues.

The rearrangement uses TRBV20-1 and TRBJ1-6; D is possibly TRBD1 (6 bases). The CDR3 length is 16 residues. Germline values: CDR1 DFQATT, CDR2 SNEGSKA (reference sequence). V dropped 4 bases and J dropped 2 bases, with 15 bases sitting between them. CDR3 protein: CSAKNHRETYNSPLHF. CDR3 bases: TGCAGTGCTAAAAACCACAGGGAAACCTATAATTCACCCCTCCACTTT.

This clonotype was picked up a small number of times. The chain links TRBV19 to TRBJ1-1; no clear D gene. Germline CDR1 LNHDA, CDR2 SQIVND (reference sequence). The CDR3 contains 15 residues. The V and J ends lost 6 bases and 1 base respectively, with 15 bases between them. The CDR3 DNA reads as TGTGCCAGTAGCCACCCGGCCCCGCAGAACACTGAAGCTTTCTTT. Translating it yields CASSHPAPQNTEAFF.

Turning to this clonotype: A much larger clone is a single base away; this may be a read error. The chain couples TRBV2 to TRBJ2-5, with D unclear. The V and J ends lost 7 bases and 1 base respectively, with 1 base between them. CDR1 is SNHLY and CDR2 is FYNNEI in the germline V gene. The CDR3 runs 10 residues. In DNA, the CDR3 is TGTGCCAGCACCCAAGAGACCCAGTACTTC. It specifies CASTQETQYF. Variable domain in full (rest from reference TRBV2 and TRBJ2-5): EPEVTQTPSHQVTQMGQEVILRCVPISNHLYFYWYRQILGQKVEFLVSFYNNEISEKSEIFDDQFSVERPDGSNFTLKIRSTKLEDSAMYFCASTQETQYFGPGTRLLVL.

This sequence joins TRBV6-8 and TRBJ2-7, with a weak D call TRBD2 (6 bases). This CDR3 contains 14 residues. V shed 2 bases and J shed 3 bases, with 11 bases lying between them. Looked up from germline, CDR1 is MNHGY and CDR2 is SAAAGT. The CDR3 spells CASSYRGGDYEQYF. CDR3 DNA: TGTGCCAGCAGTTACCGGGGCGGGGACTACGAGCAGTACTTC.